These 19 T cell receptor beta chains share one sample of origin, sequenced in a study of T cells in Graves' hyperthyroidism and ophthalmopathy (dated by TCRdb to the late 2010s). Libraries came from multiplex PCR. Sequencing relied on an Illumina HiSeq 2000. The TCR beta CDR3 regions were amplified from the RNA transcripts. For the first round of RT-PCR on the TCR CDR3, the HTBI primer set was used together with the Qiagen OneStep RT-PCR kit. TCRdb redid the processing of the public reads, applying fastp at Q25 and MiXCR, and retained in-frame beta chains. Rows with a matching CDR3 protein are joined into one entry that keeps the most common DNA and genes. The sample has about 600,000 distinct CDR3 sequences on record, roughly 15% of them singletons. The top ten clonotypes cover roughly 3.4% of the sample. The sequenced sample consisted of blood. These receptors all come from a woman in her forties with Graves' ophthalmopathy.

This clonotype was counted many times. The CDR3 sequence: CSASLESTDTQYF. CDR3 nucleotide sequence: TGCAGTGCTAGCTTGGAAAGCACAGATACGCAGTATTTT. This rearrangement joins TRBV20-1 to TRBJ2-3; unclear D gene. The CDR3 contains 13 residues. Trimming left V 3 bases short and J 0 bases short, with 7 bases between. Looked up from germline, CDR1 is DFQATT and CDR2 is SNEGSKA (reference sequence).

This clonotype was counted once. The chain joins TRBV2 to TRBJ2-7; tentatively, D is TRBD1 or TRBD2 (5 bases each). Germline-derived CDR1 and CDR2 are SNHLY and FYNNEI. V was trimmed by 7 bases and J by 5 bases, leaving 18 bases between them. This CDR3 comprises 14 residues. CDR3 in DNA: TGTGCCAGCAAGGGGCTGCGGGCGAGTGACGAGCAGTACTTC. Protein sequence: CASKGLRASDEQYF.

There are many counts of this clonotype. This chain connects TRBV5-1 to TRBJ1-6, with 7 bases aligning to TRBD1. With V trimmed by 0 bases and J by 7 bases, 4 bases remained unmatched. Germline CDR1 reads SGHRS; CDR2 reads YFSETQ. This CDR3 spans 15 amino acids. The CDR3 DNA follows: TGCGCCAGCAGCTTGGAAGGGGGCGTGAATTCACCCCTCCACTTT. Translating it yields CASSLEGGVNSPLHF.

This sequence joins TRBV30 and TRBJ1-5; the D is unclear. V was pared by 1 base and J by 4 bases, with 11 bases between. Germline V gene lookup returns CDR1 GTSNPN and CDR2 SVGIG (reference sequence). The CDR3 is made up of 14 amino acids. The CDR3 nucleotides are TGTGCCTGGAGTGGATTAGGGTTTAATCAGCCCCAGCATTTT. Residues: CAWSGLGFNQPQHF.

This clonotype came up many times. V is TRBV2 and J is TRBJ2-7; 10 bases match TRBD2. Germline CDR1 and CDR2: SNHLY and FYNNEI. This CDR3 has 16 residues. Trimming cost V 6 bases and J 4 bases; bases outside gene matches: 12. CDR3 region: CASRPLVIAGGYEQYF. CDR3 bases: TGTGCCAGCAGACCACTCGTGATAGCGGGGGGATACGAGCAGTACTTC.

This clonotype was observed many times. The rearrangement links TRBV7-3 to TRBJ2-7; D ambiguous. Trimming left V 5 bases short and J 3 bases short, with 11 bases between. Per germline, CDR1 SGHTA and CDR2 FQGTGA. The CDR3 is 13 amino acids. The CDR3 DNA sequence: TGTGCCAGCAGCCCCAGCGACGGCTACGAGCAGTACTTC. Its translation: CASSPSDGYEQYF.

As regards this clonotype: One base away lies a much larger clone, so this may be a sequencing read error. The V and J genes are TRBV6-1 and TRBJ1-5; D is perhaps TRBD1 (5 bases). Germline loops: CDR1 MNHNS, CDR2 SASEGT. The CDR3 totals 16 residues. The CDR3 loop is CASNEVGEWRGQPQHF. Written as DNA, the CDR3 is TGTGCCAGCAATGAAGTGGGGGAATGGCGTGGTCAGCCCCAGCATTTT.

The chain uses TRBV30 and TRBJ2-7, with 10 bases fitting TRBD1. This CDR3 spans 13 amino acids. With V trimmed by 7 bases and J by 7 bases, 10 bases remained unmatched. Germline values: CDR1 GTSNPN, CDR2 SVGIG (reference sequence). The CDR3 region has the DNA TGTGCCTCCCGGGACAGGGGCCTCTTTGAGCAGTACTTC. Its translation is CASRDRGLFEQYF.

This clonotype came up many times. The chain carries TRBV27 and TRBJ1-2; 11 positions agree with TRBD1. The germline V gene encodes CDR1 MNHEY and CDR2 SMNVEV (reference sequence). This CDR3 is 15 amino acids long. The V gene end was trimmed by 4 bases and the J gene end by 3 bases; junction bases not matched to a gene: 4. CDR3 in amino acids: CASSWTGGAHYGYTF. CDR3 coding DNA: TGTGCCAGCAGTTGGACAGGGGGCGCACACTATGGCTACACCTTC.

This clonotype occurred a few times. The chain is built from TRBV20-1 and TRBJ2-2, with TRBD1 matching 8 bases. The length of the CDR3 is 14 residues. Looked up from germline, CDR1 is DFQATT and CDR2 is SNEGSKA (reference sequence). J lost 7 bases, V lost 2 bases, and 6 bases had no gene match. The CDR3 here is CSARRTGSDGELFF. DNA of the CDR3: TGCAGTGCTAGACGGACAGGGTCCGACGGGGAGCTGTTTTTT.

This chain links TRBV27 with TRBJ2-5; 7 bases line up with TRBD2. CDR1 MNHEY and CDR2 SMNVEV come from the germline V gene (reference sequence). V trimming: 6 bases; J trimming: 3 bases; junction bases outside the gene matches: 13. CDR3 size: 16 residues. The CDR3 bases are TGTGCCAGCAGGCCTCTTCGGGACTATCCTAAAGAGACCCAGTACTTC. Protein: CASRPLRDYPKETQYF.

To note about this clonotype: Germline is not matched at one junction end, which may reflect a read error. The chain joins TRBV19 to TRBJ2-6, with 8 bases fitting TRBD1. Germline V CDR1 and CDR2: LNHDA, SQIVND (reference sequence). CDR3 length: 18 residues. The CDR3 nucleotides read TGTGCCAGTAGTACGACCGGGACAGGCTCCTCTTGGGCCAACGTCCTGACTTTC. Translating it yields CASSTTGTGSSWANVLTF. The full variable domain, its missing parts supplied by reference TRBV19 and TRBJ2-6, is DGGITQSPKYLFRKEGQNVTLSCEQNLNHDAMYWYRQDPGQGLRLIYYSQIVNDFQKGDIAEGYSVSREKKESFPLTVTSAQKNPTAFYLCASSTTGTGSSWANVLTFGAGSRLTVL.

Notes on this clonotype: This sequence may be a read error, since a much larger clone differs from it by one base. The J gene is TRBJ2-2, the V gene TRBV20-1; the match to TRBD2 covers 12 bases. CDR3 length equals 15 residues. In germline, CDR1 is DFQATT, CDR2 SNEGSKA (reference sequence). The CDR3 sequence is CNALPSGRAPGELFF. DNA for the CDR3: TGCAATGCTCTCCCTAGCGGGAGGGCCCCCGGGGAGCTGTTTTTT.

The chain employs TRBV20-1 and TRBJ1-6, with D possibly TRBD1 on 5 matching bases. Per the germline V gene, CDR1 is DFQATT and CDR2 is SNEGSKA (reference sequence). The CDR3 runs 15 residues. Trimming pared 0 bases from V and 10 bases from J, leaving 16 bases between. The CDR3 reads CSAREGHGGISPLHF. Written as DNA, the CDR3 is TGCAGTGCTAGAGAAGGACACGGGGGGATATCACCCCTCCACTTT.

This rearrangement joins TRBV2 to TRBJ1-4, with no clear D. Trimming pared 6 bases from V and 8 bases from J, leaving 13 bases between. The CDR3 extends over 13 amino acids. The germline V gene encodes CDR1 SNHLY and CDR2 FYNNEI. The DNA for the CDR3 is TGTGCCAGCAGAACTTTGTTGATGGAAAAACTGTTTTTT. It codes for CASRTLLMEKLFF.

The sample holds a few counts of this clonotype. This may be a read error: a much more frequent sequence differs by one nucleotide. The J gene is TRBJ2-1, the V gene TRBV11-2, with D possibly being TRBD1 or TRBD2 (5 bases each). Per germline, CDR1 SGHAT and CDR2 FQNNGV. V was cut by 5 bases and J by 1 base, with 15 bases left in between. The CDR3 runs 16 residues. CDR3 sequence reads: CASSASGPRSYNEQFF. CDR3 nucleotide sequence: TGTGCCAGCAGCGCATCGGGGCCCCGGTCCTACAATGAGCAGTTCTTC.

Regarding this clonotype: A single base separates this from a much larger clone, so it may be a read error. The chain combines TRBV28 with TRBJ2-5; D not certain. There are 12 residues in the CDR3. V lost 10 bases to trimming and J lost 5 bases, with 14 bases between them. Germline assignment: CDR1 MDHEN and CDR2 SYDVKM. The CDR3 DNA reads TGTGCCAACAGAGAAGGGCGGGAGACCCAGTACTTC. Its translation: CANREGRETQYF.

The CDR3 DNA reads TGCGCCAGCAAAGCCTCCTACAATGAGCAGTTCTTC. Residues: CASKASYNEQFF. The chain carries TRBV5-1 and TRBJ2-1; D not resolved. The V gene lost 6 bases and the J gene lost 0 bases, with 4 bases spanning the gap. The CDR3 is 12 amino acids. Germline V gives CDR1 SGHRS, CDR2 YFSETQ.

Ten or more counts support this clonotype. The chain links TRBV12-3 or TRBV12-4 to TRBJ1-1, with a possible D match to TRBD1 (5 bases). The V gene lost 4 bases and the J gene lost 4 bases, with 10 bases spanning the gap. The CDR3 has 13 amino acids. The chain's CDR3 is CASSSGRGTEAFF. The CDR3 DNA reads TGTGCCAGCAGTTCGGGACGGGGCACTGAAGCTTTCTTT.